The 24 T cell receptor beta chains presented below share a single source sample, sequenced in a study of blood T cell repertoires in COVID-19. The method was immunoSEQ multiplex PCR; TCRdb's version includes in-frame clones alone and lacks a portion of them. The table has about 400,000 clones, around 90% seen once. The sample comprised peripheral blood. The receptors here all came from a man in his forties or fifties with acute or convalescent COVID-19.

This chain connects TRBV20-1 to TRBJ2-7, with D tentatively TRBD1 (5 bases). The CDR3 totals 11 residues. Germline CDR1 is DFQATT and CDR2 is SNEGSKA (reference sequence). Trimming left V 6 bases short and J 3 bases short, with 9 bases between. The CDR3 is CSATGDYEQYF. In DNA, the CDR3 is TGCAGTGCCACAGGAGACTACGAGCAGTACTTC.

The chain combines TRBV5-1 with TRBJ1-1, with TRBD1 identical over 7 bases. This CDR3 has 15 amino acids. The germline V gene has CDR1 SGHRS and CDR2 YFSETQ. V was pared by 3 bases and J by 1 base, with 6 bases of the junction left unmatched. DNA of the CDR3: TGCGCCAGCAGCTGGACGGGACAGTCGAACACTGAAGCTTTCTTT. Translation: CASSWTGQSNTEAFF.

The chain recombines TRBV28 with TRBJ1-3; D is possibly TRBD1 (5 bases). The V and J ends lost 8 bases and 0 bases respectively, with 14 bases between them. This CDR3 has 15 amino acids. Per the germline V gene, CDR1 is MDHEN and CDR2 is SYDVKM. The CDR3, as DNA: TGTGCCAGCGGTCGCAGGGCCCTCTCTGGAAACACCATATATTTT. Protein sequence: CASGRRALSGNTIYF.

The V gene is TRBV5-1, the J gene TRBJ1-6; the match to TRBD1 covers 7 bases. Trimming cost V 3 bases and J 6 bases; bases outside gene matches: 9. There are 16 residues in the CDR3. CDR1 is SGHRS and CDR2 is YFSETQ in the germline V gene. CDR3: CASSWDPGQSNSPLHF. The CDR3 coding sequence is TGCGCCAGCAGCTGGGATCCGGGACAGAGTAATTCACCCCTCCACTTT.

The gene calls are TRBV6-1 and TRBJ2-7, with 8 bases that match TRBD1. Germline V gives CDR1 MNHNS, CDR2 SASEGT. The CDR3 runs 15 residues. Unmatched junction bases numbered 4, after V lost 3 bases and J lost 0 bases. This CDR3 is CASSEGQDPSYEQYF. The CDR3 bases are TGTGCCAGCAGTGAGGGACAGGACCCCTCCTACGAGCAGTACTTC.

V usage is TRBV10-3 and J usage is TRBJ1-2; D is possibly TRBD1 (5 bases). The CDR3 contains 13 residues. The germline V and J ends were trimmed by 9 bases and 2 bases, with 13 bases remaining between them. Germline CDR1 and CDR2: ENHRY and SYGVKD. The CDR3 DNA reads TGTGCCATTCAGGGTGAGCAGAACTATGGCTACACCTTC. This gives the protein CAIQGEQNYGYTF.

The rearrangement links TRBV30 to TRBJ1-1; D is unclear. CDR3 length: 14 amino acids. V lost 1 base and J lost 0, with 9 bases in between. Germline lookup yields CDR1 GTSNPN and CDR2 SVGIG (reference sequence). In DNA form, the CDR3 reads TGTGCCTGGAGTGACACCTCGCTGAACACTGAAGCTTTCTTT. Its protein product is CAWSDTSLNTEAFF.

CDR3: CASSTPPYLAGGQETQYF. The CDR3 DNA is TGTGCCAGTAGTACCCCCCCCTACCTAGCCGGGGGCCAAGAGACCCAGTACTTC. The chain combines TRBV19 with TRBJ2-5; tentative D call: TRBD2 (6 bases). Trimming stripped 4 bases from V and 1 base from J, with 22 bases between. The germline V gene encodes CDR1 LNHDA and CDR2 SQIVND (reference sequence). This CDR3 has 18 residues.

This clone was picked up a small number of times. This chain joins TRBV5-5 and TRBJ1-4; D is possibly TRBD1 (6 bases). Germline loops: CDR1 SGHKS, CDR2 YYEKEE (reference sequence). The CDR3 sequence is 15 residues long. Trimming shortened V by 2 bases and J by 2 bases, and 10 bases separated the two germline ends. The CDR3 loop is CASSFQGMTNEKLFF. The CDR3 nucleotides read TGTGCCAGCAGCTTCCAGGGGATGACTAATGAAAAACTGTTTTTT.

The chain couples TRBV24-1 to TRBJ1-2; D ambiguous. The CDR3 runs 13 residues. With 5 bases removed from V and 2 bases from J, the gap between germline ends came to 8 bases. The germline CDR1 and CDR2 sequences are KGHDR and SFDVKD. The CDR3, as DNA: TGTGCCACCAGTGCAAACAGCAACTATGGCTACACCTTC. Amino acids: CATSANSNYGYTF.

This rearrangement joins TRBV4-3 to TRBJ1-3; no definite D call. The ends were cut back, 2 bases at V and 0 bases at J, with 20 bases in the middle. Germline values: CDR1 LGHNA, CDR2 YSLEER. The CDR3 contains 19 residues. The CDR3 reads CASSQSLLNPVHSGNTIYF. The CDR3, as DNA: TGCGCCAGCAGCCAAAGTCTACTTAATCCGGTCCACTCTGGAAACACCATATATTTT.

This chain uses TRBV28 with TRBJ1-2; D remains unclear. Per the germline V gene, CDR1 is MDHEN and CDR2 is SYDVKM. Deletions cut 5 bases from V and 3 bases from J, with 13 bases between. The CDR3 spans 14 residues. CDR3 residues: CASSPHREYYGYTF. DNA of the CDR3: TGTGCCAGCAGTCCCCATCGTGAGTACTATGGCTACACCTTC.

The chain recombines TRBV5-1 with TRBJ1-2; 8 bases are a match to TRBD1. V shed 4 bases and J 8 bases; nucleotides not matched to a gene: 4. Germline V gene sequence: CDR1 SGHRS, CDR2 YFSETQ. The CDR3 totals 12 residues. The CDR3 protein is CASSLGQGGYTF. The CDR3 bases are TGCGCCAGCAGCCTAGGACAGGGAGGCTACACCTTC.

The chain combines TRBV7-6 with TRBJ1-6; 7 nucleotides match TRBD1. The CDR3 has 14 residues. The trim removed 5 bases at V and 7 bases at J, leaving 5 bases unmatched. CDR1 and CDR2 (germline): SGHVS, FNYEAQ. The CDR3 is CASSNGQENSPLHF. The CDR3 coding sequence is TGTGCCAGCAGCAATGGACAGGAAAATTCACCCCTCCACTTT.

This chain uses TRBV28 with TRBJ1-2, with D perhaps matching TRBD1 (5 bases). CDR3 length equals 13 residues. Germline CDR1 MDHEN, CDR2 SYDVKM. V lost 6 bases, J lost 3 bases, and 11 bases lay in between. The CDR3 loop is CASRVGADYGYTF. CDR3 nucleotides: TGTGCCAGCAGAGTTGGGGCAGACTATGGCTACACCTTC.

A note on this clone: Other nucleotide sequences in the sample specify the same CDR3. This rearrangement joins TRBV6-5 to TRBJ1-2; 9 nucleotides match TRBD1. V lost 6 bases to trimming and J lost 4 bases; unmatched junction nucleotides: 6. The CDR3 has 14 amino acids. CDR1 is MNHEY, CDR2 SVGAGI, per germline. The CDR3 region has the DNA TGTGCCAGCAGACCCGACAGGGGGGTCTATGGCTACACCTTC. This translates into CASRPDRGVYGYTF.

The chain recombines TRBV2 with TRBJ1-5; TRBD1 matches 9 bases. Trimming removed 3 bases from V and 5 bases from J; junction bases left unmatched: 5. Germline CDR1 is SNHLY and CDR2 is FYNNEI. The CDR3 is 15 amino acids. In nucleotides, the CDR3 is TGTGCCAGCAGTGAGGAAGACAGGGGGTATCAGCCCCAGCATTTT. Translating it yields CASSEEDRGYQPQHF.

The V call is TRBV7-9, the J call TRBJ1-2; 7 nucleotides agree with TRBD1. V shed 7 bases, J shed 3 bases, and the junction held 14 bases outside the gene matches. The CDR3 runs to 16 residues. Germline loops: CDR1 SEHNR, CDR2 FQNEAQ (reference sequence). CDR3 DNA: TGTGCCAGCACACCAGACAGGGTAGGCTTTGACTATGGCTACACCTTC. This gives the protein CASTPDRVGFDYGYTF.

The chain uses TRBV19 and TRBJ1-2; 8 bases align to TRBD1. This CDR3 is 15 amino acids long. Trimming cost V 5 bases and J 4 bases; bases outside gene matches: 9. Germline V gives CDR1 LNHDA, CDR2 SQIVND (reference sequence). CDR3 in amino acids: CASSLRGRDAYGYTF. The CDR3 nucleotides are TGTGCCAGTAGTCTCAGGGGGCGCGATGCCTATGGCTACACCTTC.

V and J are TRBV3-1 (or the pseudogene TRBV3-2) and TRBJ1-3; 7 nucleotides align to TRBD1. After removal of 2 bases from V and 2 bases from J, the junction contained 3 bases not matched to a gene. CDR1 and CDR2 (germline): LGHDT, YNNKEL (reference sequence). The CDR3 loop spans 15 amino acids. DNA of the CDR3: TGTGCCAGCAGCCAACAGGGGGTGCCTGGAAACACCATATATTTT. It is translated as CASSQQGVPGNTIYF.

The genes are TRBV7-9 and TRBJ2-5; TRBD2 aligns across 11 bases. The CDR3 sequence is 15 residues long. Germline CDR1 reads SEHNR; CDR2 reads FQNEAQ (reference sequence). The junction had 1 base not matched to a gene; V was cut back by 3 bases and J by 1 base. The CDR3 DNA is TGTGCCAGCAGCTTGGGACTAGCGGTCCAAGAGACCCAGTACTTC. Its translation is CASSLGLAVQETQYF.

The rearrangement links TRBV5-6 to TRBJ2-1; 8 nucleotides line up with TRBD1. The CDR3 spans 14 residues. Looked up from germline, CDR1 is SGHDT and CDR2 is YYEEEE. Losses at the gene ends were 4 bases for V and 4 bases for J; bases not matched to a gene: 4. CDR3 sequence reads: CASSIGQGYNEQFF. In nucleotides, the CDR3 is TGTGCCAGCAGCATTGGACAGGGATACAATGAGCAGTTCTTC.

The rearrangement joins TRBV16 to TRBJ2-7, with 9 positions matching TRBD2. CDR3 size: 16 residues. J gave up 3 bases and V 2 bases, and 8 bases lay outside the gene matches. CDR1 is KGHSY, CDR2 FQNENV, per germline. The CDR3 spells CASSQKVLLAGYEQYF. The CDR3 DNA reads TGTGCCAGCAGCCAAAAGGTCTTACTAGCGGGCTACGAGCAGTACTTC.

In its sample, this clone was seen once. The chain joins TRBV5-5 to TRBJ1-6, with 7 bases that match TRBD1. The CDR3 runs to 15 residues. In germline, CDR1 is SGHKS, CDR2 YYEKEE (reference sequence). V was clipped by 0 bases and J by 5 bases; unmatched bases: 2. The CDR3 loop is CASSLVRGNNSPLHF. CDR3 DNA: TGTGCCAGCAGCTTGGTCAGGGGGAATAATTCACCCCTCCACTTT.